A single sample gave rise to the 11 T cell receptor beta chains below, sequenced in a study of T cells after yellow fever vaccination. In TCRdb, the 5' RACE reads were re-called with MiXCR into one record per CDR3 protein. The table includes roughly 250,000 distinct CDR3 sequences, approximately 13% detected once. Specimen: CD4+ T cells sorted from PBMCs, collected 45 days after the yellow fever booster vaccination. The receptors here all came from a man between 25 and 39 years old who received the YFV17D yellow fever vaccine.

The chain recombines TRBV12-3 or TRBV12-4 with TRBJ1-2; 8 bases line up with TRBD1. The CDR3 length is 14 residues. V shed 6 bases, J shed 2 bases, and the junction held 5 bases outside the gene matches. CDR3 sequence reads: CASSSTGENYGYTF. The CDR3 coding sequence is TGTGCCAGCAGCTCGACAGGGGAGAACTATGGCTACACCTTC.

V gene TRBV9 combines with J gene TRBJ2-1, with 7 bases identical to TRBD2. This CDR3 is 13 amino acids long. Germline V lookup: CDR1 SGDLS, CDR2 YYNGEE. The V gene end was trimmed by 2 bases and the J gene end by 6 bases; junction bases not matched to a gene: 2. The CDR3 bases are TGTGCCAGCAGCGTTGGCGGGGGCAATGAGCAGTTCTTC. Translating it yields CASSVGGGNEQFF. Supplemented by reference TRBV9 and TRBJ2-1, the full variable domain reads DSGVTQTPKHLITATGQRVTLRCSPRSGDLSVYWYQQSLDQGLQFLIQYYNGEERAKGNILERFSAQQFPDLHSELNLSSLELGDSALYFCASSVGGGNEQFFGPGTRLTVL.

This clonotype showed up just a few times. The chain employs TRBV18 and TRBJ2-1, with D maybe TRBD1 (6 bases). The germline V gene has CDR1 KGHSH and CDR2 LQKENI. V was pared by 3 bases and J by 9 bases, with 15 bases between. The CDR3 has 14 residues. CDR3 nucleotide sequence: TGTGCCAGCTCACCGGTTTCAGGGGTCAGTGAGCAGTTCTTC. Amino acids: CASSPVSGVSEQFF.

In nucleotides, the CDR3 is TGCGCCAGCAGCTTTCGGGTCGGGGAGCTGTTTTTT. Translation: CASSFRVGELFF. V gene TRBV5-1 combines with J gene TRBJ2-2, with unresolved D. With 2 bases removed from V and 7 bases from J, the gap between germline ends came to 6 bases. The CDR3 length is 12 residues. Germline CDR1 SGHRS, CDR2 YFSETQ.

In its sample, this clonotype was seen many times. V is TRBV20-1 and J is TRBJ2-1, with 10 bases fitting TRBD2. The CDR3 loop spans 15 amino acids. The V gene's germline CDR1 is DFQATT and CDR2 SNEGSKA (reference sequence). J gave up 2 bases and V 5 bases, and 6 bases lay outside the gene matches. The CDR3 coding sequence is TGCAGTGCTGGGCCGAGCGGGAGGGCCTACAATGAGCAGTTCTTC. As protein: CSAGPSGRAYNEQFF.

The chain has TRBV5-1 and TRBJ2-3; the D gene is possibly TRBD2 (6 bases). V dropped 4 bases and J dropped 9 bases, with 12 bases sitting between them. Germline CDR1 SGHRS, CDR2 YFSETQ. The CDR3 sequence is 12 residues long. The CDR3 region is CASSTGLETQYF. The CDR3 nucleotides are TGCGCCAGCAGCACGGGACTCGAGACGCAGTATTTT.

The chain couples TRBV5-1 to TRBJ2-2, with no clear D. Trimming stripped 4 bases from V and 3 bases from J, with 19 bases between. Germline V gene data show CDR1 as SGHRS and CDR2 as YFSETQ. The CDR3 contains 17 residues. CDR3 residues: CASSLAQTGSYTGELFF. The CDR3 coding sequence is TGCGCCAGCAGCCTTGCACAAACCGGGTCCTACACCGGGGAGCTGTTTTTT.

In this sample, this clonotype turned up a few times. The CDR3 here is CASSLELSSGELFF. The CDR3 DNA is TGCGCCAGCAGCTTGGAGTTATCTTCGGGGGAGCTGTTTTTT. The chain recombines TRBV5-1 with TRBJ2-2, with D hard to call. Germline loops: CDR1 SGHRS, CDR2 YFSETQ. Trimming shortened V by 0 bases and J by 8 bases, and 11 bases separated the two germline ends. The CDR3 has 14 residues. The whole variable domain, filled in from reference TRBV5-1 and TRBJ2-2, reads KAGVTQTPRYLIKTRGQQVTLSCSPISGHRSVSWYQQTPGQGLQFLFEYFSETQRNKGNFPGRFSGRQFSNSRSEMNVSTLELGDSALYLCASSLELSSGELFFGEGSRLTVL.

The chain employs TRBV20-1 and TRBJ1-2; D is unclear. The CDR3 spans 13 residues. V lost 6 bases and J lost 4, with 15 bases in between. Germline V CDR1 and CDR2: DFQATT, SNEGSKA (reference sequence). The CDR3 spells CSATFDTVYGYTF. CDR3 DNA sequence: TGCAGTGCCACTTTTGACACCGTCTATGGCTACACCTTC.

This sequence joins TRBV27 and TRBJ2-3; TRBD2 agrees at 10 bases. The CDR3 loop spans 15 amino acids. Germline CDR1 and CDR2: MNHEY and SMNVEV (reference sequence). V lost 6 bases to trimming and J lost 4 bases; unmatched junction nucleotides: 7. The DNA for the CDR3 is TGTGCCAGCAGAGAAGCGGGAGGGCCCTCAGATACGCAGTATTTT. It translates to CASREAGGPSDTQYF.

The sample holds a few counts of this clonotype. The rearrangement uses TRBV11-1 and TRBJ2-1, with 9 bases identical to TRBD2. The CDR3 length is 19 residues. Germline CDR1 reads SGHAT; CDR2 reads FQDESV (reference sequence). The V and J ends lost 1 base and 5 bases, in that order; junction bases with no gene match: 15. This CDR3 is CASSLDFGSASSGDNEQFF. DNA of the CDR3: TGTGCCAGCAGCTTAGATTTTGGATCGGCGTCTAGCGGGGACAATGAGCAGTTCTTC.